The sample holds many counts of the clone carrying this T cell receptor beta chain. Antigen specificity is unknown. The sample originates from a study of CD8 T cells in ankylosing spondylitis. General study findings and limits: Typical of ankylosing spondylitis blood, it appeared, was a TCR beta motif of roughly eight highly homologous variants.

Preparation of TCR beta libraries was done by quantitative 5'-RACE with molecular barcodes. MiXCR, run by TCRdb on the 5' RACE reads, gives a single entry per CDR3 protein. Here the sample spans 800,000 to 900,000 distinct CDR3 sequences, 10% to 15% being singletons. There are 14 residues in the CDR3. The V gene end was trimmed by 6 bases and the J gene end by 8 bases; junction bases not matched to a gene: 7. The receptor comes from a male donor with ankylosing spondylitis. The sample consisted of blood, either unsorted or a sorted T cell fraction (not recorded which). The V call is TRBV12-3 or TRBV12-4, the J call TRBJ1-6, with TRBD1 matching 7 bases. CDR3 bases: TGTGCCAGCAGCCGGACAGGTGGGGATTCACCCCTCCACTTT. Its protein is CASSRTGGDSPLHF.